This is a list of T cell receptor beta chains from one sample in a study of cytomegalovirus exposure and HLA in healthy donors. Profiled with immunoSEQ multiplex PCR; TCRdb holds only in-frame clones, not every one. The sample has about 150,000 clones, roughly 78% seen once. The sequenced material came from PBMCs. These receptors all come from a woman aged 45 to 65 in good health and CMV-seropositive. Each CDR3 is given with its conserved first and last residue. The D gene is left open where the match is weak.

TRBJ1-4 | TRBV9 | - | CASSAWASNEKLFF
TRBJ2-5 | TRBV7-3 | - | CASSLGGMGETQYF
TRBJ1-1 | TRBV29-1 | - | CSVEGGRTEAFF
TRBJ2-2 | TRBV7-9 | TRBD2 | CASLGGGNTGELFF
TRBJ2-7 | TRBV5-1 | - | CASSFDRETYEQYF
TRBJ2-5 | TRBV5-1 | TRBD1 | CASSPQGQATQYF
TRBJ1-5 | TRBV6-1 | - | CASKTGSRQPQHF
TRBJ1-6 | TRBV9 | - | CASSVRALDSPLHF
TRBJ2-3 | TRBV19 | - | CASSPEDSSTDTQYF
TRBJ2-7 | TRBV9 | - | CASSPRTSYEQYF
TRBJ2-7 | TRBV19 | - | CASSSPGGPTYEQYF
TRBJ2-2 | TRBV21-1 | - | CASSTPPRAKRTGELFF
TRBJ2-5 | TRBV5-1 | - | CASSFFGGAVFQETQYF
TRBJ1-2 | TRBV19 | - | CASSTGDHGYTF
TRBJ2-3 | TRBV6-5 | - | CASSSGRKAADTQYF
TRBJ2-7 | TRBV6-1 | - | CAASRSPSYEQYF
TRBJ1-2 | TRBV4-1 | - | CASSQGRGGGYTF
TRBJ2-7 | TRBV15 | - | CATSGGRQAPYEQYF
TRBJ2-7 | TRBV5-1 | - | CASSLDIYEQYF
TRBJ2-7 | TRBV6-5 | - | CASSYSSWTPPYEQYF
TRBJ2-1 | TRBV6-5 | TRBD1 | CASSYRQGKDNEQFF
TRBJ1-5 | TRBV7-2 | TRBD1 | CASSFPGGHGGNQPQHF
TRBJ2-1 | TRBV30 | TRBD2 | CAHGTSYNEQFF
TRBJ1-2 | TRBV6-1 | - | CASSETRGNYGYTF
TRBJ2-5 | TRBV6-5 | TRBD1 | CASSYSGTGGQTQYF
TRBJ1-1 | TRBV4-1 | TRBD1 | CASSRGQGATEAFF
TRBJ1-2 | TRBV30 | - | CACPTGGKGYTF
TRBJ2-1 | TRBV7-3 | - | CASSFGQLSYNEQFF
TRBJ1-3 | TRBV21-1 | - | CASSKGGGDQRGNTIYF
TRBJ2-3 | TRBV7-9 | - | CASSSHRDTQYF
TRBJ1-2 | TRBV21-1 | - | CASSLTGVRGGYTF
TRBJ1-1 | TRBV7-9 | - | CASSLPDRNTEAFF
TRBJ2-1 | TRBV11-3 | - | CASSLAPGSYNEQFF
TRBJ2-7 | TRBV30 | TRBD1 | CAWGPGQGALEQYF
TRBJ2-1 | TRBV5-1 | - | CASSLGQGKDEQFF
TRBJ2-1 | TRBV5-1 | TRBD1 | CASSKFGTGGKNEQFF
TRBJ1-2 | TRBV29-1 | - | CSVVWAGEYGYTF
TRBJ2-3 | TRBV5-1 | - | CASSLIATGRTDTQYF
TRBJ1-2 | TRBV19 | TRBD1 | CASRGQGAAGYTF
TRBJ1-2 | TRBV10-3 | - | CAISGGDGLYTF
TRBJ1-4 | TRBV5-1 | - | CASSNRDANEKLFF
TRBJ1-2 | TRBV7-9 | TRBD1 | CASSVGTGEKVYGYTF
TRBJ1-6 | TRBV6-6 | - | CASSLLSSYNSPLHF
TRBJ1-1 | TRBV6-5 | - | CASSSRPGAGAFF
TRBJ1-6 | TRBV19 | TRBD1 | CASSMEGAVAPLHF
TRBJ2-1 | TRBV7-2 | - | CASSLLGLGGGHEQFF
TRBJ2-2 | TRBV18 | TRBD2 | CASSQTSGALVGTGELFF
TRBJ2-1 | TRBV25-1 | TRBD1 | CASSIGQGLEQFF
TRBJ2-7 | TRBV9 | TRBD2 | CASSAGGAVDYEQYF
TRBJ2-7 | TRBV5-1 | TRBD1 | CASSFNRDRRTEQYF
TRBJ2-1 | TRBV7-2 | TRBD2 | CASSLAVAGGEEQFF
TRBJ2-3 | TRBV9 | - | CASSATGQFSTDTQYF
TRBJ2-2 | TRBV11-2 | - | CASSLDYSTGELFF
TRBJ2-7 | TRBV30 | - | CAWTPQGGLKREQYF
TRBJ2-7 | TRBV5-1 | - | CASSLDYLEPYEQYF
TRBJ1-1 | TRBV29-1 | - | CSVEDAETWSQGLNTEAFF
TRBJ2-1 | TRBV27 | - | CASLTLAPKGFRQFF
TRBJ2-2 | TRBV19 | - | CATRLYSNTGELFF
TRBJ2-3 | TRBV2 | - | CASGMGRTDTQYF